This TCR beta chain was identified in a study of T-cell reconstitution after alpha-beta-depleted transplantation in children. The sample holds many counts of this clonotype. V gave up 7 bases and J gave up 4 bases; unmatched junction bases: 6. Germline CDR1 and CDR2: LNHDA and SQIVND (reference sequence). The CDR3 is made up of 14 amino acids. The TCRbeta library incorporated unique molecular identifiers. TCRdb reprocessed the PCR reads via MiXCR and lists one record per CDR3 protein. The sample records 65,000 to 75,000 distinct CDR3 sequences, over 4.5% being singletons. This chain links TRBV19 with TRBJ1-5; 8 bases line up with TRBD1. The material sequenced was PBMCs, mostly from graft donor cells, taken 180 days after TCRalphabeta/CD19-depleted stem cell transplant. The TCR comes from a boy younger than two who had a stem cell transplant for acute myeloid leukemia, so the T cells may come from the graft donor. DNA for the CDR3: TGTGCCAGTACAGGACAGGGCATAAATCAGCCCCAGCATTTT. Protein product: CASTGQGINQPQHF. The whole variable domain, filled in from reference TRBV19 and TRBJ1-5, reads DGGITQSPKYLFRKEGQNVTLSCEQNLNHDAMYWYRQDPGQGLRLIYYSQIVNDFQKGDIAEGYSVSREKKESFPLTVTSAQKNPTAFYLCASTGQGINQPQHFGDGTRLSIL.